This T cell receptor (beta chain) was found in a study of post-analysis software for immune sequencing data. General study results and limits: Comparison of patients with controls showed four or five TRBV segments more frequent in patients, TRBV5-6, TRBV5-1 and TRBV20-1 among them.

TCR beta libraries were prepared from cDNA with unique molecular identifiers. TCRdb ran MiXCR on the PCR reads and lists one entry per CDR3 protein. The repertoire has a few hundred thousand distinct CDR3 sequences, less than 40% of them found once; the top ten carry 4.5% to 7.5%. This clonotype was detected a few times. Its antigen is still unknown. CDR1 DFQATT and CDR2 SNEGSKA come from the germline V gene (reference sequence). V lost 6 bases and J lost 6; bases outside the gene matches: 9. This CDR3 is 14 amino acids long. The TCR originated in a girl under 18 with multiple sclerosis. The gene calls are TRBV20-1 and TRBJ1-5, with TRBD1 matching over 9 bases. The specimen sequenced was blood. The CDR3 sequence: CSAGADRGFQPQHF. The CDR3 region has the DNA TGCAGTGCCGGAGCGGACAGGGGCTTTCAGCCCCAGCATTTT.